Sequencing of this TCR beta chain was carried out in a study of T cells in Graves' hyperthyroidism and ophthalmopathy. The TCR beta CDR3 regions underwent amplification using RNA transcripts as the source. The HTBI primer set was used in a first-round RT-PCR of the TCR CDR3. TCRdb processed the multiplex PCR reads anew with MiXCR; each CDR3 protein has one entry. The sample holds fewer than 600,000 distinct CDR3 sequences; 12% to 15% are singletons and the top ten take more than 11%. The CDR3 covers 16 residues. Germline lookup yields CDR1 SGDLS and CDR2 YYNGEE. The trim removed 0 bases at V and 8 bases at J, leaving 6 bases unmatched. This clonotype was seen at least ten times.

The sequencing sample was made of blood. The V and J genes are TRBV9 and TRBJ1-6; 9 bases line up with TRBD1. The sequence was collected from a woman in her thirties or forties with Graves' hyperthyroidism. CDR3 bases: TGTGCCAGCAGCGTAGCTCGGGGACAGGGTGATTCACCCCTCCACTTT. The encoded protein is CASSVARGQGDSPLHF.